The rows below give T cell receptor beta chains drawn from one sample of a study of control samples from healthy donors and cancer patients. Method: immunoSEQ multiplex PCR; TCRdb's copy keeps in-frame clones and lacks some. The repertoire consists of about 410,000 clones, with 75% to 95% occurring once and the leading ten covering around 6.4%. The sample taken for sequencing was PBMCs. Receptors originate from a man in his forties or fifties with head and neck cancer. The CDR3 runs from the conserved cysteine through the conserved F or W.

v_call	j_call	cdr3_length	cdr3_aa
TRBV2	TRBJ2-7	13	CASSKGQGYEQYF
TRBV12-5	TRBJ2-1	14	CASGLVLTENEQFF
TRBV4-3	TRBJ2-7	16	CASSQEISGGSSEQYF
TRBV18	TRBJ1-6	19	CASSPNRDRANSYNSPLHF
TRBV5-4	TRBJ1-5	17	CASSRGGAGYSNQPQHF
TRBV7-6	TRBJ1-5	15	CASSRLQGGNQPQHF
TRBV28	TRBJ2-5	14	CASRWSEWEETQYF
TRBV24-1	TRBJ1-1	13	CATQGAMNTEAFF
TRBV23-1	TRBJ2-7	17	CASRRFGPGQGSYEQYF
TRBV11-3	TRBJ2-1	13	CASSGETVNEQFF
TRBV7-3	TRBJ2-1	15	CASSPVLAGYNEQFF
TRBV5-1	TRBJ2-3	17	CASSSRQGAPRGDTQYF
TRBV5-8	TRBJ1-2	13	CASSFGGAQGYTF
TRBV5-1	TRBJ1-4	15	CASSLGQGEVEKLFF
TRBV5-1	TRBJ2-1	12	CASSLLGREQFF
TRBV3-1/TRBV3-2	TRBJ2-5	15	CASSQGPGPQETQYF
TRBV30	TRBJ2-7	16	CAWSVMGQGNPYEQYF
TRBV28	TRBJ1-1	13	CASSLWENTEAFF
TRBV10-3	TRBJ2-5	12	CAISESIETQYF
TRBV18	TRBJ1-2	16	CASSQSTGTQGYGYTF
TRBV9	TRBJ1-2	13	CASSVEGGYGYTF
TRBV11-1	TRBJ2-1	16	CASSDVGTRGLNEQFF
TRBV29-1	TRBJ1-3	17	CSVATGTGKDSGNTIYF
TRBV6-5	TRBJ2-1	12	CASSRGKNEQFF
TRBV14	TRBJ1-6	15	CASSQETADNSPLHF
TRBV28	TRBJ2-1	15	CASSSTSGRLNEQFF